The 2 T cell receptor beta chains below come from one sample, sequenced in a study of cytomegalovirus exposure and HLA in healthy donors. A multiplex PCR was run with 60 Vbeta primers and 13 Jbeta primers. The data were produced by immunoSEQ multiplex PCR, yet TCRdb's version contains in-frame clones alone and is incomplete. The sample totals some 180,000 clones. The sequencing sample was made of PBMCs. The receptors were gathered from a man aged 25-45 years in good health and CMV-seronegative.

The chain recombines TRBV5-8 with TRBJ1-5; D remains ambiguous. This CDR3 has 13 amino acids. V lost 5 bases, J lost 0 bases, and 6 bases lay in between. The germline V gene encodes CDR1 SGHTS and CDR2 YDEGEE. As DNA, the CDR3 is TGTGCCAGCAGTAGCTATAGCAATCAGCCCCAGCATTTT. This codes for CASSSYSNQPQHF.

The chain uses TRBV11-3 and TRBJ2-1; TRBD1 matches 9 bases. V shed 1 base, J shed 9 bases, and the junction held 10 bases outside the gene matches. This CDR3 spans 16 amino acids. Germline V gives CDR1 SGHNT, CDR2 YENEEA. CDR3 bases: TGTGCCAGCAGCTTAGGAGGTTCCGGACAGGGGCTTGAGCAGTTCTTC. Residues: CASSLGGSGQGLEQFF.